This TCR beta chain was recovered during a study of blood T cell repertoires in COVID-19 (dated by TCRdb to between 2020 and 2021). Looking at the study overall: Samples covering the acute and convalescent phases of COVID-19 were provided by collaborators in the United States, Italy and Spain. Samples were obtained from the ongoing ImmuneRACE study (first 160 participants) and from over 1,000 subjects provided by 6 global collaborators. The repertoires were released in a freely available public database intended as a resource for research on the immune response to SARS-CoV-2. The material from the prospective study consisted of cDNA or gDNA derived from T cells, B-cell-depleted T cells, or PBMCs. Nearly every sample came with metadata listing a de-identified subject ID, COVID-19 status, age in years and sex. Subjects who had been exposed to COVID-19, were actively infected with it, or had recovered from it provided the deeply sampled blood TCRbeta repertoires that made up the dataset. Where HLA class I and class II types were available, the types were taken from metadata supplied by the sample provider, not from assay-based typing.

There are 15 amino acids in the CDR3, from cysteine to phenylalanine inclusive. Left in the record is the CDR3 DNA by itself, 45 bases read in frame from the first base. V is shortened by 2 bases, J by 6 bases, and the region joining them spans 15 bases. As encoded in the germline V gene, CDR1 is SGHAT while CDR2 is FQNNGV. Another Seattle source contributed samples from volunteer blood donors who had recovered from COVID-19. Collaborating institutions collected whole blood in K2EDTA tubes following their own protocols. Collaborator samples were shipped for TCRbeta analysis as frozen whole blood, isolated PBMCs, or DNA extracted from either sample type. TCRbeta CDR3 regions were amplified from genomic DNA by means of the immunoSEQ Assay, a bias-controlled multiplex PCR. In the authors' own workflow: Nucleated cell counts per sample were estimated from amplification of reference gene primers within the assay. Sequence reads were collapsed and filtered to measure the absolute abundance of every unique TCRbeta CDR3 rearrangement. For each sample, productive Simpson clonality was calculated as the square root of Simpson's diversity index over productive rearrangements. TCRdb took over this immuneACCESS table, retaining in-frame rearrangements with V and J assigned. Such tables are incomplete; in checked studies, under half of the missing clones stem from an unresolved V gene, and the remainder is unexplained. The DNA was the basis for D and trimming; V, J and clone size are from that table. In all, the sample holds 150,000 to 200,000 clones, and 65% to 80% of those were seen once. The ten biggest clones cover 13% of the sample.

Summary of the overall study and its limitations: The quantity of clinical and demographic metadata differed by source and by participant and was supplied without curation.

Remarks on this clone: What antigen it recognizes has not been identified. The input lacks base qualities; no much larger clone sits a single base away.

Sample: peripheral blood. Recombination linked TRBV11-2 to TRBJ2-3; the D gene is perhaps TRBD1, from 6 matching bases. The sequence was obtained from a man aged 50 to 60 who had recovered from COVID-19. The bases are TGTGCCAGCAGCTTATTAGGGGGTTCACCCGATACGCAGTATTTT. Its coded protein is CASSLLGGSPDTQYF.